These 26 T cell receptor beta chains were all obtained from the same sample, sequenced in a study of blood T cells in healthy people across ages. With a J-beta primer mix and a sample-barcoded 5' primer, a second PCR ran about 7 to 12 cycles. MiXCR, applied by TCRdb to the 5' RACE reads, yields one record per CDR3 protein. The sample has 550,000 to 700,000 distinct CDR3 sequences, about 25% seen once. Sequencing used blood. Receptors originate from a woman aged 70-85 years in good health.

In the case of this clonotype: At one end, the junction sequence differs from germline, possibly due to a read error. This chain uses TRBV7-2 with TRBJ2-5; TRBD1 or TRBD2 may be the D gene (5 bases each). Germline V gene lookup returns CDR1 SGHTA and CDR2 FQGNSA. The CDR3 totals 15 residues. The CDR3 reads CVSRVTGIDQETQYF. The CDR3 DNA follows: TGTGTCAGCAGGGTGACGGGAATAGATCAAGAGACCCAGTACTTC.

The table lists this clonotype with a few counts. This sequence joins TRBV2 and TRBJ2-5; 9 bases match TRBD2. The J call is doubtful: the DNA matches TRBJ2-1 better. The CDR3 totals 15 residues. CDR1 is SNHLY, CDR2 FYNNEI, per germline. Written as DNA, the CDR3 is TGTGCCAGCAGCGACCAGACTAGCGGCGACAATGAGCAGTTCTTC. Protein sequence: CASSDQTSGDNEQFF.

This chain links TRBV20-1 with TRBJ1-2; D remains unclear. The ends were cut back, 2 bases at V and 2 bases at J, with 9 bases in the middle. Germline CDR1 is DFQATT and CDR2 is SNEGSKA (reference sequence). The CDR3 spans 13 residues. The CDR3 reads CSARSGENYGYTF. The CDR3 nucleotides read TGCAGTGCTAGATCCGGGGAAAACTATGGCTACACCTTC.

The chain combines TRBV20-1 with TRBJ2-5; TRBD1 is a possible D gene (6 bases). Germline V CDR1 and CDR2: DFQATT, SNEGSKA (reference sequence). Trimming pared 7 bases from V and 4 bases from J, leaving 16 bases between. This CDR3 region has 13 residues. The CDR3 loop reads CSVTLTGRETQYF. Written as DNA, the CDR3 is TGCAGTGTAACCCTGACAGGTCGAGAGACCCAGTACTTC.

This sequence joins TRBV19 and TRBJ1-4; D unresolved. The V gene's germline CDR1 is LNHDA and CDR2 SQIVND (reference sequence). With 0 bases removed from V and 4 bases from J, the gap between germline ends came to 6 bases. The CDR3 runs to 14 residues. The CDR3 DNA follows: TGTGCCAGTAGTATAGATTGGAGTAATGAAAAACTGTTTTTT. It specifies CASSIDWSNEKLFF.

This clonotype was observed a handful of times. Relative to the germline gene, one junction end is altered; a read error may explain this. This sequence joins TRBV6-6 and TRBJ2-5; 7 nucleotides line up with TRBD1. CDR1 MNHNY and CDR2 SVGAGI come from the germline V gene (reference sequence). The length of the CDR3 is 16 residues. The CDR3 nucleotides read TGTGCCAGCAGTTTCAAACCGTCGGGACAGCAAGAGGCCCAGTACTTC. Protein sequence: CASSFKPSGQQEAQYF.

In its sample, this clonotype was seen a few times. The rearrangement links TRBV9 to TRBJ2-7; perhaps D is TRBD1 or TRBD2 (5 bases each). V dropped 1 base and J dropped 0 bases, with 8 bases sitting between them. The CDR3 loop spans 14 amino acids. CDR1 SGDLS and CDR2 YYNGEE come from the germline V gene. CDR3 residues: CASSVSGTSYEQYF. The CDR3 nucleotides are TGTGCCAGCAGCGTATCAGGGACCTCCTACGAGCAGTACTTC.

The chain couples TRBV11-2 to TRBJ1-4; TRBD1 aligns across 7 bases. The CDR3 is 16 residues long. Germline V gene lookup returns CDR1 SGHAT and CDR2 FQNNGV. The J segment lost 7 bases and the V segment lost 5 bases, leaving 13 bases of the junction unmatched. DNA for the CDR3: TGTGCCAGCAGCCCCAGCCCCCGACAGGGAAGTGAAAAACTGTTTTTT. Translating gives CASSPSPRQGSEKLFF. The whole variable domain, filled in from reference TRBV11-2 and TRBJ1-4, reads EAGVAQSPRYKIIEKRQSVAFWCNPISGHATLYWYQQILGQGPKLLIQFQNNGVVDDSQLPKDRFSAERLKGVDSTLKIQPAKLEDSAVYLCASSPSPRQGSEKLFFGSGTQLSVL.

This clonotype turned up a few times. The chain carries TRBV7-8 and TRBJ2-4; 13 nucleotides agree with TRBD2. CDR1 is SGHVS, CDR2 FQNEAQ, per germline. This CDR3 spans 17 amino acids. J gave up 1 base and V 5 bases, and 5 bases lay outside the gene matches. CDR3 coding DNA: TGTGCCAGCAGCCAAGGACTAGCGGGGGCGGCCAAAAACATTCAGTACTTC. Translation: CASSQGLAGAAKNIQYF.

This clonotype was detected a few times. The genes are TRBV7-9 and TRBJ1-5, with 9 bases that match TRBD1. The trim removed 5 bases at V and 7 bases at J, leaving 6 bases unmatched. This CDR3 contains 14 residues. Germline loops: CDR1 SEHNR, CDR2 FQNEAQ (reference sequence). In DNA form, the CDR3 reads TGTGCCAGCAGCGCCACAGGGGGCGGGCAGCCCCAGCATTTT. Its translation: CASSATGGGQPQHF. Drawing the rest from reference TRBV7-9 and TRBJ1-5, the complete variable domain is DTGVSQNPRHKITKRGQNVTFRCDPISEHNRLYWYRQTLGQGPEFLTYFQNEAQLEKSRLLSDRFSAERPKGSFSTLEIQRTEQGDSAMYLCASSATGGGQPQHFGDGTRLSIL.

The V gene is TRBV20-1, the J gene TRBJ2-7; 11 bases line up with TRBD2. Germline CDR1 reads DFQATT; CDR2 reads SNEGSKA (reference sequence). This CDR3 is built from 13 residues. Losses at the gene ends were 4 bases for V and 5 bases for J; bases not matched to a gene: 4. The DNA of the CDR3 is TGCAGTGCTAACGGACTAGCGGGCCACGAGCAGTACTTC. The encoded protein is CSANGLAGHEQYF.

The DNA for the CDR3 is TGTGCCAGCAGCCAATTCGGGGAAACTGGGGCCAACGTCCTGACTTTC. Translating gives CASSQFGETGANVLTF. The chain joins TRBV3-1 to TRBJ2-6; perhaps TRBD2 as D (5 bases). The V gene's germline CDR1 is LGHDT and CDR2 YNNKEL (reference sequence). The CDR3 length is 16 residues. The germline V and J ends were trimmed by 2 bases and 2 bases, with 10 bases remaining between them.

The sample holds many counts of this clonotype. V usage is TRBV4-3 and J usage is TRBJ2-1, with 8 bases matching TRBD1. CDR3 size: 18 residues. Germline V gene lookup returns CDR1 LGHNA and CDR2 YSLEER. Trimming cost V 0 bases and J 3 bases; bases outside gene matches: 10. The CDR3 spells CASSQEAGQGTFYNEQFF. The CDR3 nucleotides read TGCGCCAGCAGCCAAGAAGCAGGACAGGGTACTTTCTACAATGAGCAGTTCTTC.

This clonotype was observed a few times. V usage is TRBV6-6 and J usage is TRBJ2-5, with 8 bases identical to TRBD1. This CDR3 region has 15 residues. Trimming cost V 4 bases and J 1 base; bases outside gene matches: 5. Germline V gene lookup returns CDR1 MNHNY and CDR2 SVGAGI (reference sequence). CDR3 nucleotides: TGTGCCAGCAGTTTACCCACAGGGGGCCAAGAGACCCAGTACTTC. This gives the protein CASSLPTGGQETQYF.

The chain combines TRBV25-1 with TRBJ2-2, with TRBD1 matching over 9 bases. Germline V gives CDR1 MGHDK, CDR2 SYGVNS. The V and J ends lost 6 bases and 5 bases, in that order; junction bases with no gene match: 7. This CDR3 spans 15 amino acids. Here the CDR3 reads CASSRGTGLTGELFF. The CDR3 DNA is TGTGCCAGCAGCCGGGGGACAGGGCTAACCGGGGAGCTGTTTTTT.

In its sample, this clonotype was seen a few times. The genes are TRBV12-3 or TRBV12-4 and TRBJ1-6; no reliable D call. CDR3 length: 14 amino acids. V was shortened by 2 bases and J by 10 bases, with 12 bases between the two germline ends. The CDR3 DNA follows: TGTGCCAGCAGTTTAAGGGCTCCGGGGTCACCCCTCCACTTT. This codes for CASSLRAPGSPLHF.

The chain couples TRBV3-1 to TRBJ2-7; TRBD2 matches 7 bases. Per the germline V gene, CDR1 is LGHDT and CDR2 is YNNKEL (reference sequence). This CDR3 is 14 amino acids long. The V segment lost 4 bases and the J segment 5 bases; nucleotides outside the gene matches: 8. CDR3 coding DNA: TGTGCCAGCAGCCGACTAGCTTTGTACAACGAGCAGTACTTC. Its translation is CASSRLALYNEQYF.

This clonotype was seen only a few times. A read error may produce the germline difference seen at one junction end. This CDR3 is CASSLLPEQPQHF. CDR3 bases: TGTGCCAGCAGTCTTCTCCCGGAACAGCCCCAACATTTT. V and J are TRBV27 and TRBJ1-5; D remains unclear. Germline CDR1 MNHEY, CDR2 SMNVEV (reference sequence). CDR3 length: 13 residues.

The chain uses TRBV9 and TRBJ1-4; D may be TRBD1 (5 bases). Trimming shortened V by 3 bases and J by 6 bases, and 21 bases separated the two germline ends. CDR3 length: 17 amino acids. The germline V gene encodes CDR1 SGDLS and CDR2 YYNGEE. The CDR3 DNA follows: TGTGCCAGCAGCGGGTGGGGGAGAGGTTTAGAAGATGAAAAACTGTTTTTT. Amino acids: CASSGWGRGLEDEKLFF.

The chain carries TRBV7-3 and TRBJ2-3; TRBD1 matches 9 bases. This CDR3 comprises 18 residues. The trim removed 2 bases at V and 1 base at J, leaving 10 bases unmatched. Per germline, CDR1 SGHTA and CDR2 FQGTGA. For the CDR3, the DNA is TGTGCCAGCAGCTTAGAGCCTGCTAGGGACAGGGGCACAGATACGCAGTATTTT. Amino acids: CASSLEPARDRGTDTQYF.

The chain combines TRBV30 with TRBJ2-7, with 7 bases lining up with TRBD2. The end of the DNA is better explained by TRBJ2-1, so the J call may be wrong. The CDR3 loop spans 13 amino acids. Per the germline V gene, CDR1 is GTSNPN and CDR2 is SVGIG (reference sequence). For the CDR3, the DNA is TGTGCCTGGAGTGGAGGGAGGGCCAATGAGCAGTTCTTC. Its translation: CAWSGGRANEQFF.

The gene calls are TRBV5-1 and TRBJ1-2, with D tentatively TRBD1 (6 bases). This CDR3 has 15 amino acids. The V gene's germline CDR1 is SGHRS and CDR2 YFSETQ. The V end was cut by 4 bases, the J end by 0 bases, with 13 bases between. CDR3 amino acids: CASSGGASANYGYTF. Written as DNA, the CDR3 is TGCGCCAGCAGCGGGGGGGCATCCGCTAACTATGGCTACACCTTC.

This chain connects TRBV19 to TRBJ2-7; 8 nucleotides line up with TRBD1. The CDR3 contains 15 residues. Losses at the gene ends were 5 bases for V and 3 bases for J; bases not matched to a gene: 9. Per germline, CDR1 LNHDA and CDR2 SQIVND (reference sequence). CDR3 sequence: CASSPRDRGGYEQYF. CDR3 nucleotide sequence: TGTGCCAGTAGTCCGAGAGACAGGGGCGGCTACGAGCAGTACTTC.

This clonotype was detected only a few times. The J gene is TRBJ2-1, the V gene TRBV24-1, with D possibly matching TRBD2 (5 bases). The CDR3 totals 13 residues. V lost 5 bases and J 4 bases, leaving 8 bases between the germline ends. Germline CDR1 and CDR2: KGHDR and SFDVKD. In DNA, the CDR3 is TGTGCCACCAGTGCCCCGGGGTACAATGAGCAGTTCTTC. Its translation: CATSAPGYNEQFF.

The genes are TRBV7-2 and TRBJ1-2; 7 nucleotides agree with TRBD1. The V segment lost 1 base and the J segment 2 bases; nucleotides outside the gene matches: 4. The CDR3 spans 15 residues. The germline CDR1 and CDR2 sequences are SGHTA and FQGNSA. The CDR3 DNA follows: TGTGCCAGCAGCTTAGGACAGGGAATAAACTATGGCTACACCTTC. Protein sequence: CASSLGQGINYGYTF.

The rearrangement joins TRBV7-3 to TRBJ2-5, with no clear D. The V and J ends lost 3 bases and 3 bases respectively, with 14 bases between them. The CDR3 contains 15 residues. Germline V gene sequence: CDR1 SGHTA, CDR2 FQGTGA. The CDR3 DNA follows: TGTGCCAGCAGCTTTGCTGGGATAGGGAAAGAGACCCAGTACTTC. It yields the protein CASSFAGIGKETQYF.